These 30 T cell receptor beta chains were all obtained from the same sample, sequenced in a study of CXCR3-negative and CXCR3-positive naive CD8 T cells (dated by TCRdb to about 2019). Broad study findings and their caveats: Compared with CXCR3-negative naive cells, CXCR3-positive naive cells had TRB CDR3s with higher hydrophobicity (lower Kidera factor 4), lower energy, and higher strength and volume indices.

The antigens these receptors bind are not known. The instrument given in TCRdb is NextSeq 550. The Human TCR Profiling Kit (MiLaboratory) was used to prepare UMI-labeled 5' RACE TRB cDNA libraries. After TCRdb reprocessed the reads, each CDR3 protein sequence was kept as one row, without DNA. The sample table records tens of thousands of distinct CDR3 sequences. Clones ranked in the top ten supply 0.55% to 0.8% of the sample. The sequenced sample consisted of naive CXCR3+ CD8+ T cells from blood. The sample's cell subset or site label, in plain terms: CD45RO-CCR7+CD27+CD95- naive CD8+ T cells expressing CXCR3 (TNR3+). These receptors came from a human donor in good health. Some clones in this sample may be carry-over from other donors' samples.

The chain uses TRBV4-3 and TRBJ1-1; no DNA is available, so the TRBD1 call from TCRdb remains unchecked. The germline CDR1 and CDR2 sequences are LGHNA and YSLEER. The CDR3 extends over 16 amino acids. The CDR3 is CASSQYRGTAPTEAFF.

CDR3 sequence reads: CASSFHPPNYGYTF. The rearrangement joins TRBV6-5 to TRBJ1-2. CDR3 length equals 14 residues. Per the germline V gene, CDR1 is MNHEY and CDR2 is SVGAGI.

The CDR3 loop reads CASSDYHEGGNEQFF. This chain connects TRBV6-4 to TRBJ2-1; TCRdb's D call of TRBD2 is untestable without DNA. CDR3 size: 15 residues. CDR1 is MRHNA, CDR2 SNTAGT, per germline.

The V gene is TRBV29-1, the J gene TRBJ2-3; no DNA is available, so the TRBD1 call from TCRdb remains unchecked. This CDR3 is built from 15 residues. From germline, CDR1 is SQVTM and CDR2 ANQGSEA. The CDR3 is CSVLGTGDHTDTQYF.

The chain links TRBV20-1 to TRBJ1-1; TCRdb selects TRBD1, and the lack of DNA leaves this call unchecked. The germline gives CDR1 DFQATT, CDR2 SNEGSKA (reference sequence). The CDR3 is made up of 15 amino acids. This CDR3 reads CSAREGQHLNTEAFF.

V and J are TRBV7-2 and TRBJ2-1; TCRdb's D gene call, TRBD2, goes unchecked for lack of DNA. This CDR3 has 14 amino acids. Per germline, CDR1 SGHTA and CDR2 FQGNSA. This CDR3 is CACSGLAGYNEQFF.

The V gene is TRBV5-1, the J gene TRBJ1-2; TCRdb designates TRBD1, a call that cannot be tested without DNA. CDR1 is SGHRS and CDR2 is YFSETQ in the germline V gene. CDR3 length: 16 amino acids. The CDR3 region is CASSPGSGQANYGYTF.

The CDR3 reads CASSQAGVNTEAFF. The J gene is TRBJ1-1, the V gene TRBV3-1. Germline V lookup: CDR1 LGHDT, CDR2 YNNKEL (reference sequence). The CDR3 extends over 14 amino acids.

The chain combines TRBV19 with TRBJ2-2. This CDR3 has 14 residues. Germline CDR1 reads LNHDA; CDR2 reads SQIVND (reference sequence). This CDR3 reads CASSMEPSTGELFF.

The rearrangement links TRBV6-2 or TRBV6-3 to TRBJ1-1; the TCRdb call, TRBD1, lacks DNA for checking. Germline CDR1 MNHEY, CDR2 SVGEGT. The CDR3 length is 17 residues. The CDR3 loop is CASTPGPQGLYSTEAFF.

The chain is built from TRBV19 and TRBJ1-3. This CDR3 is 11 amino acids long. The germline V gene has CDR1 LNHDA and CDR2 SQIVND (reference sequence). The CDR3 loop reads CASMQGNTIYF.

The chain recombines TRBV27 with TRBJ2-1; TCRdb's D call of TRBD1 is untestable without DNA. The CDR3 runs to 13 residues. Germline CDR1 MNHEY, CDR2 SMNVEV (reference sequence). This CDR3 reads CASIGGLGGEQFF.

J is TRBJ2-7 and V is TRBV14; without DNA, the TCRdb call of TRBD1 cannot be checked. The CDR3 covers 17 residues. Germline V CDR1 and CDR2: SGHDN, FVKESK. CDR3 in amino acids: CASSQALQRFGGAEQYF.

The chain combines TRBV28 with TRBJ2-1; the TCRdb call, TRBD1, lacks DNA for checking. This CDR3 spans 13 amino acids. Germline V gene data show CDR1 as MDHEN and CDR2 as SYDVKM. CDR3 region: CASRGGYGNEQFF.

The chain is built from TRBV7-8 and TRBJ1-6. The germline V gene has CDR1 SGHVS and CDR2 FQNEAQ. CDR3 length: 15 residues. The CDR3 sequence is CASSLDHDLNSPLHF. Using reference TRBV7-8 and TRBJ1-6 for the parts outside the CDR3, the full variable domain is GAGVSQSPRYKVAKRGQDVALRCDPISGHVSLFWYQQALGQGPEFLTYFQNEAQLDKSGLPSDRFFAERPEGSVSTLKIQRTQQEDSAVYLCASSLDHDLNSPLHFGNGTRLTVT.

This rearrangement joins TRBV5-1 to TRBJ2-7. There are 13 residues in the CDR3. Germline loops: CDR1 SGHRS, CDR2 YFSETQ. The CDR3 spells CASSPRDLYEQYF.

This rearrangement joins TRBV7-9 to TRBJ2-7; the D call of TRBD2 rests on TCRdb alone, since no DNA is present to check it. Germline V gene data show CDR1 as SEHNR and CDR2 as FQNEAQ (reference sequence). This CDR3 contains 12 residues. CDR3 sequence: CASGGTSDEQYF.

The chain's CDR3 is CASSFSGTGVATEAFF. This chain uses TRBV11-2 with TRBJ1-1; TCRdb's D call, TRBD1, is unchecked because there is no DNA. The length of the CDR3 is 16 residues. Germline loops: CDR1 SGHAT, CDR2 FQNNGV.

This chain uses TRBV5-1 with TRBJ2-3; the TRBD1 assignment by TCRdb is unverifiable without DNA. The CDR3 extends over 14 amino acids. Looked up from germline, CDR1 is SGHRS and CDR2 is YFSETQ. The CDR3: CASSLEGGADTQYF.

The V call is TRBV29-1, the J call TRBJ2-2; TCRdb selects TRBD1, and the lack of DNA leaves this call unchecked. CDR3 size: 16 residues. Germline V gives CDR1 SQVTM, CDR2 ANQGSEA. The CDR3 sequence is CSGNWGGTGDTGELFF.

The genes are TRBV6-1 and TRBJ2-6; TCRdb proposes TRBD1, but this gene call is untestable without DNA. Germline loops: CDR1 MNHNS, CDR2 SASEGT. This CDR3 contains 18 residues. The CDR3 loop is CASSLTGVTFSGANVLTF.

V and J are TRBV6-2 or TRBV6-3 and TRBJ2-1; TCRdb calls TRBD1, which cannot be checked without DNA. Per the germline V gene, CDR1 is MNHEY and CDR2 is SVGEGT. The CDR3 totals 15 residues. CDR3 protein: CASSRRDNSYNEQFF.

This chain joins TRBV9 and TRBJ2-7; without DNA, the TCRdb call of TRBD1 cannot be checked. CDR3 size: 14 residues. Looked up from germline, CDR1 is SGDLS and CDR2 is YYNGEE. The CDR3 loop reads CASSGGQGGYEQYF.

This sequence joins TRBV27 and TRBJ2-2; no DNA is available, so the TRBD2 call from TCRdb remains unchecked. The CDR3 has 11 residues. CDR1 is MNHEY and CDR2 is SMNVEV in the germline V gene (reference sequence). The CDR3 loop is CAVQLGGELFF.

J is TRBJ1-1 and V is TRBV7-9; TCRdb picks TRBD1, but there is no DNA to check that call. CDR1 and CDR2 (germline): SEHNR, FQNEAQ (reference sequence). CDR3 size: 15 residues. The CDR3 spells CASSPRQGDYTEAFF.

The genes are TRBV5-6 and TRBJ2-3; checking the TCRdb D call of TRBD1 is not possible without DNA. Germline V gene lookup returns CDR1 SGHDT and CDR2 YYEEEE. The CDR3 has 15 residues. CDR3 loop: CASRSRGTGQDTQYF.

CDR3 protein: CSVSGGLGHEQYF. This chain links TRBV20-1 with TRBJ2-7; without DNA, the TCRdb call of TRBD1 cannot be checked. There are 13 residues in the CDR3. Germline V gene data show CDR1 as DFQATT and CDR2 as SNEGSKA (reference sequence).

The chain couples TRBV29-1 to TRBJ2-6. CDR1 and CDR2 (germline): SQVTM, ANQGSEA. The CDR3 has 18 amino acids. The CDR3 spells CSVEDNQALISGANVLTF. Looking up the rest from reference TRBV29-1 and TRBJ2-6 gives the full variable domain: SAVISQKPSRDICQRGTSLTIQCQVDSQVTMMFWYRQQPGQSLTLIATANQGSEATYESGFVIDKFPISRPNLTFSTLTVSNMSPEDSSIYLCSVEDNQALISGANVLTFGAGSRLTVL.

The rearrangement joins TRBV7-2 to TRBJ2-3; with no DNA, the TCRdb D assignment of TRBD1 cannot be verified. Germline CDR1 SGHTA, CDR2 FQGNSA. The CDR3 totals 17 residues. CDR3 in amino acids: CASSPAGGLYFPDTQYF.

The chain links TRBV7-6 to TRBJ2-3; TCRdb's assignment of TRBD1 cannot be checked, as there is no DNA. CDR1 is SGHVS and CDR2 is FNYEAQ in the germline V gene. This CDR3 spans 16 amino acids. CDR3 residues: CASSLAWGGSTDTQYF.